The sequence of this T cell receptor beta chain was determined in a study of identical twins. One entry per CDR3 protein, called by TCRdb with MiXCR from the 5' RACE reads. The repertoire has around 690,000 distinct CDR3 sequences, less than 25% of them found once; the top ten carry 4.3%. Germline CDR1 and CDR2: SGHRS and YFSETQ. This CDR3 is built from 16 residues. The ends were cut back, 4 bases at V and 0 bases at J, with 16 bases in the middle. These same records also appear under a second study, on T cells expressing NK-cell markers. That source notes: The contribution of dominant NKG2C+ clonotypes to CD8+ T cells in more than five donors was roughly 1.0-7.0%.

The sample was PBMCs. The sequence derives from a woman aged 18-30 years in good health. V and J are TRBV5-1 and TRBJ1-1; D perhaps matches TRBD1 (6 bases). This chain's CDR3 is CASSPETGTMNTEAFF. CDR3 nucleotides: TGCGCCAGCAGCCCAGAAACCGGGACAATGAACACTGAAGCTTTCTTT.